Listed here is a single TCR beta chain. This entry comes from a study of shared clonotypes between healthy human individuals. Approximately 210 ng DNA, about 33,000 T cell genomes, went into each sorted-subset replicate PCR. The method was immunoSEQ multiplex PCR; TCRdb's version includes in-frame clones alone and lacks a portion of them. The data contain some 2,100,000 clones, approximately 94% of them singletons. The CDR3 is 13 residues long. Germline trimming cut 2 bases from V and 9 bases from J; bases unmatched to any gene: 5. Germline V gene sequence: CDR1 MNHEY, CDR2 SVGAGI. This sequence originates from a man between 18 and 35 years old in good health. Sequenced: naive CD4+ T cells sorted from blood. Subset reported: CD45RA+ positively selected. The chain joins TRBV6-5 to TRBJ2-3, with 7 bases identical to TRBD2. The CDR3 sequence: CASSYPGLGTQYF. As DNA, the CDR3 is TGTGCCAGCAGTTACCCCGGACTAGGAACGCAGTATTTT.